This entry is about one T cell receptor beta chain. This record belongs to a study of control samples from healthy donors and cancer patients. Repertoires were generated with immunoSEQ multiplex PCR, while TCRdb's copy carries only in-frame clones and drops some. The sample comprises approximately 100,000 clones, 80% to 90% of which are singletons, and roughly 13% rests with the top ten. Germline V gene lookup returns CDR1 LGHNA and CDR2 YNFKEQ. The CDR3 length is 15 residues. Trimming took off 1 base at V and 0 bases at J, with 7 bases between the two ends. The receptor comes from a young man in good health. V gene TRBV4-2 combines with J gene TRBJ2-1; D is unclear. Sequencing used blood. CDR3 bases: TGTGCCAGCAGCCAAGGCGACGTCTCCTACAATGAGCAGTTCTTC. Translating it yields CASSQGDVSYNEQFF.